Listed here are 32 T cell receptor beta chains from one sample, sequenced in a study of blood T cells in healthy people across ages. Primers used in a second PCR of roughly 6 to 12 cycles were a sample-barcoded 5' primer and a J-beta primer mix. TCRdb fed the 5' RACE reads into MiXCR, producing one record per CDR3 protein. The sample holds 1.5 million to 2 million distinct CDR3 sequences; roughly 32% are singletons and the top ten take over 9%. The specimen sequenced was blood. These receptor sequences come from a young woman in good health.

V usage is TRBV27 and J usage is TRBJ2-1; TRBD2 aligns across 9 bases. V dropped 3 bases and J dropped 3; count of bases not matched to a gene: 6. Looked up from germline, CDR1 is MNHEY and CDR2 is SMNVEV (reference sequence). This CDR3 comprises 16 residues. In nucleotides, the CDR3 is TGTGCCAGCAGTTTTGGAGCGGGAGGCGACTACAATGAGCAGTTCTTC. Amino acids: CASSFGAGGDYNEQFF.

V and J are TRBV7-9 and TRBJ1-2, with TRBD1 identical over 8 bases. The CDR3 is 15 residues long. The V gene end was trimmed by 4 bases and the J gene end by 2 bases; junction bases not matched to a gene: 6. Germline CDR1 reads SEHNR; CDR2 reads FQNEAQ (reference sequence). CDR3 amino acids: CASSSSDRVNYGYTF. The CDR3 nucleotides are TGTGCCAGCAGCTCATCGGACAGGGTAAACTATGGCTACACCTTC.

The chain uses TRBV29-1 and TRBJ1-2; no firm D call. Per germline, CDR1 SQVTM and CDR2 ANQGSEA. The V gene lost 0 bases and the J gene lost 8 bases, with 10 bases spanning the gap. The CDR3 has 12 residues. CDR3 coding DNA: TGCAGCGTTGAAGAGGGGAGCGGGGGCTACACCTTC. This sequence encodes CSVEEGSGGYTF.

In this sample, this clonotype turned up a few times. The chain carries TRBV4-2 and TRBJ2-1; TRBD2 aligns across 10 bases. The CDR3 is 20 amino acids. The junction had 17 bases not matched to a gene; V was cut back by 2 bases and J by 4 bases. The germline gives CDR1 LGHNA, CDR2 YNFKEQ. This CDR3 is CASSQYPLYGLAEGYNEQFF. The CDR3 bases are TGTGCCAGCAGCCAATACCCCTTATATGGACTAGCGGAGGGATACAATGAGCAGTTCTTC.

This chain links TRBV9 with TRBJ2-6; either TRBD1 or TRBD2 may fit D (5 bases each). Germline V gene lookup returns CDR1 SGDLS and CDR2 YYNGEE. Trimming cost V 2 bases and J 2 bases, with 11 bases left between them. There are 16 residues in the CDR3. The CDR3 bases are TGTGCCAGCAGCGTCAGTGGGGGACCTGGGGCCAACGTCCTGACTTTC. Translated, it gives CASSVSGGPGANVLTF.

This sequence joins TRBV5-1 and TRBJ2-5, with 10 bases lining up with TRBD2. Per the germline V gene, CDR1 is SGHRS and CDR2 is YFSETQ. Trimming at V came to 6 bases and at J to 2 bases, leaving 7 bases not matched to a gene. There are 15 residues in the CDR3. The CDR3: CASKLPAGGQETQYF. CDR3 nucleotide sequence: TGCGCCAGCAAACTACCAGCGGGAGGGCAAGAGACCCAGTACTTC.

This clonotype was counted between two and nine times. The chain is built from TRBV20-1 and TRBJ1-2; D call uncertain. V was cut by 1 base and J by 10 bases, with 4 bases left in between. The CDR3 has 9 amino acids. Germline assignment: CDR1 DFQATT and CDR2 SNEGSKA (reference sequence). In nucleotides, the CDR3 is TGCAGTGCTAGAGGAGACTACACCTTC. It encodes CSARGDYTF.

Here the CDR3 reads CASSQGGLAGGPRTGELFF. DNA of the CDR3: TGCGCCAGCAGCCAAGGGGGGTTAGCGGGGGGGCCTCGAACCGGGGAGCTGTTTTTT. This chain joins TRBV4-1 and TRBJ2-2, with 11 nucleotides matching TRBD2. The CDR3 consists of 19 residues. Per germline, CDR1 MGHRA and CDR2 YSYEKL. J lost 5 bases, V lost 1 base, and 12 bases had no gene match.

Remarks on this clonotype: At one end the junction does not follow the germline gene, possibly because of a read error. The chain recombines TRBV4-1 with TRBJ2-1, with TRBD1 matching 7 bases. This CDR3 has 13 residues. CDR1 is MGHRA and CDR2 is YSYEKL in the germline V gene. CDR3 region: CANSQLGTAEQFF. The CDR3 coding sequence is TGCGCCAACAGCCAACTAGGGACAGCGGAGCAGTTCTTC.

As to this clonotype: A read error is possible here, since a much larger clone lies one base away. The V gene is TRBV12-3 or TRBV12-4, the J gene TRBJ2-3; 11 bases match TRBD2. This CDR3 comprises 15 residues. CDR3 in DNA: TGTGCCAGCACTTCGGGACTAGCGGACACAGATACGGAGTATTTT. Its protein product is CASTSGLADTDTEYF.

In this sample, this clonotype turned up many times. The chain links TRBV20-1 to TRBJ2-7; a weak D match, TRBD1 (5 bases). The CDR3 has 12 amino acids. V was shortened by 2 bases and J by 5 bases, with 10 bases between the two germline ends. The germline V gene has CDR1 DFQATT and CDR2 SNEGSKA (reference sequence). Here the CDR3 DNA reads TGCAGTGCTAGACAGGGTAGTCACGAGCAGTACTTC. This codes for CSARQGSHEQYF.

The gene calls are TRBV12-3 or TRBV12-4 and TRBJ1-2; possibly TRBD1 for D (5 bases). V was pared by 1 base and J by 0 bases, with 12 bases between. There are 16 residues in the CDR3. CDR3 amino acids: CASSLERGLANYGYTF. CDR3 in DNA: TGTGCCAGCAGTTTAGAGAGGGGATTAGCTAACTATGGCTACACCTTC.

The chain is built from TRBV7-9 and TRBJ2-4; D uncertain. Germline V lookup: CDR1 SEHNR, CDR2 FQNEAQ (reference sequence). The CDR3 has 12 amino acids. Trimming removed 5 bases at V and 13 bases at J, with 15 bases between. The DNA of the CDR3 is TGTGCCAGCAGCCCCCATGTCTACAAGCAGTACTTC. Protein: CASSPHVYKQYF. Full variable domain (rest looked up from reference TRBV7-9 and TRBJ2-4): DTGVSQNPRHKITKRGQNVTFRCDPISEHNRLYWYRQTLGQGPEFLTYFQNEAQLEKSRLLSDRFSAERPKGSFSTLEIQRTEQGDSAMYLCASSPHVYKQYFGAGTRLSVL.

This chain connects TRBV5-5 to TRBJ1-2; D not certain. Germline CDR1 SGHKS, CDR2 YYEKEE (reference sequence). CDR3 length equals 12 residues. The V end lost 4 bases, the J end lost 6 bases, and 10 bases lay between the germline ends. In DNA, the CDR3 is TGTGCCAGCAGCACTGGGTATGATGGCTACACCTTC. As protein: CASSTGYDGYTF.

The chain has TRBV4-1 and TRBJ2-3; 12 positions match TRBD2. Unmatched junction bases numbered 16, after V lost 1 base and J lost 2 bases. In germline, CDR1 is MGHRA, CDR2 YSYEKL. The CDR3 has 21 residues. The CDR3 here is CASSQGERTSGEKPTTDTQYF. CDR3 coding DNA: TGCGCCAGCAGCCAAGGGGAACGGACTAGCGGGGAAAAACCAACCACAGATACGCAGTATTTT.

This chain uses TRBV27 with TRBJ2-1, with 9 bases that match TRBD2. The CDR3 sequence is 14 residues long. Germline loops: CDR1 MNHEY, CDR2 SMNVEV (reference sequence). The junction had 7 bases not matched to a gene; V was cut back by 5 bases and J by 8 bases. DNA of the CDR3: TGTGCCAGCAGTCGTCGGACTAGCGCCTATGAGCAGTTCTTC. Its translation: CASSRRTSAYEQFF.

The chain carries TRBV27 and TRBJ2-7; D may match TRBD1 or TRBD2 (5 bases each). V shed 6 bases and J shed 6 bases, with 18 bases lying between them. This CDR3 comprises 14 residues. Per germline, CDR1 MNHEY and CDR2 SMNVEV (reference sequence). The CDR3 DNA sequence: TGTGCCAGCAGCCCCCGGGGCGGGCCGGGCGAGCAGTACTTC. It codes for CASSPRGGPGEQYF.

In its sample, this clonotype was seen many times. The rearrangement links TRBV6-6 to TRBJ1-2, with 7 positions matching TRBD1. Germline lookup yields CDR1 MNHNY and CDR2 SVGAGI (reference sequence). The junction had 4 bases not matched to a gene; V was cut back by 6 bases and J by 3 bases. This CDR3 has 13 residues. CDR3 residues: CASSYGTDYGYTF. The CDR3 bases are TGTGCCAGCAGCTACGGGACAGACTATGGCTACACCTTC.

The chain joins TRBV7-8 to TRBJ2-4, with 10 bases that match TRBD1. The J call may be in error: the DNA end matches TRBJ2-7 better. The CDR3 is made up of 15 amino acids. CDR1 SGHVS and CDR2 FQNEAQ come from the germline V gene. The CDR3 loop is CASSPSRDRGAEQYF. CDR3 DNA sequence: TGTGCCAGCAGCCCCAGTCGGGACAGGGGAGCCGAGCAGTACTTC.

This clonotype was observed many times. The genes are TRBV11-1 and TRBJ2-1, with D possibly being TRBD2 (6 bases). The CDR3 totals 15 residues. Germline V lookup: CDR1 SGHAT, CDR2 FQDESV (reference sequence). V lost 5 bases and J lost 3, with 14 bases in between. CDR3 amino acids: CASSPHLTSYNEQFF. Written as DNA, the CDR3 is TGTGCCAGCAGCCCCCACCTGACTAGCTACAATGAGCAGTTCTTC. Combining the CDR3 with reference TRBV11-1 and TRBJ2-1 gives the whole variable domain EAEVAQSPRYKITEKSQAVAFWCDPISGHATLYWYRQILGQGPELLVQFQDESVVDDSQLPKDRFSAERLKGVDSTLKIQPAELGDSAMYLCASSPHLTSYNEQFFGPGTRLTVL.

This clonotype was observed a handful of times. V usage is TRBV20-1 and J usage is TRBJ2-1; perhaps TRBD2 as D (6 bases). CDR3 length: 12 residues. CDR1 DFQATT and CDR2 SNEGSKA come from the germline V gene (reference sequence). V gave up 6 bases and J gave up 10 bases, with 16 bases separating them. The DNA for the CDR3 is TGCAGTGCCGCGACTAGTGTTGAGGAGCAGTTCTTC. Residues: CSAATSVEEQFF.

This sequence joins TRBV4-1 and TRBJ2-5; TRBD1 matches at 9 bases. This CDR3 comprises 16 residues. The trim removed 4 bases at V and 6 bases at J, leaving 12 bases unmatched. Per the germline V gene, CDR1 is MGHRA and CDR2 is YSYEKL. In DNA, the CDR3 is TGCGCCAGCAGCCCTCAAGACAGGGGGGGAGGGAAGACCCAGTACTTC. Encoded protein: CASSPQDRGGGKTQYF.

As regards this clonotype: Relative to the germline gene, one junction end is altered; a read error may explain this. The rearrangement joins TRBV20-1 to TRBJ1-2; D unclear. The CDR3 is 13 residues long. Germline V CDR1 and CDR2: DFQATT, SNEGSKA (reference sequence). CDR3 residues: CSASGGPAYSYTF. The CDR3 DNA reads as TGCAGTGCTAGTGGAGGCCCAGCCTATAGCTACACCTTC.

The V gene is TRBV7-9, the J gene TRBJ1-4; 8 bases are shared with TRBD1. Trimming took 5 bases from V and 6 from J; bases not matched to a gene: 8. Per the germline V gene, CDR1 is SEHNR and CDR2 is FQNEAQ (reference sequence). The CDR3 loop spans 15 amino acids. In nucleotides, the CDR3 is TGTGCCAGCAGCCCTTCGGACAGGGCAGATGAAAAACTGTTTTTT. It codes for CASSPSDRADEKLFF.

V and J are TRBV24-1 and TRBJ2-1, with D perhaps TRBD2 (6 bases). The V gene lost 6 bases and the J gene lost 9 bases, with 11 bases spanning the gap. The CDR3 spans 12 residues. Germline V gene sequence: CDR1 KGHDR, CDR2 SFDVKD. In DNA form, the CDR3 reads TGTGCCACCAGTAAGGGAGGCGGTGAGCAGTTCTTC. Protein product: CATSKGGGEQFF.

The rearrangement joins TRBV10-3 to TRBJ1-2; 7 bases line up with TRBD1. Germline values: CDR1 ENHRY, CDR2 SYGVKD. After removal of 0 bases from V and 3 bases from J, the junction contained 7 bases not matched to a gene. This CDR3 spans 16 amino acids. The CDR3: CAISESKSGTDYGYTF. The CDR3 bases are TGTGCCATCAGTGAGTCGAAATCCGGGACAGACTATGGCTACACCTTC.

The chain recombines TRBV7-9 with TRBJ2-1; 7 bases agree with TRBD2. J gave up 2 bases and V 1 base, and 5 bases lay outside the gene matches. The germline gives CDR1 SEHNR, CDR2 FQNEAQ (reference sequence). The CDR3 length is 16 residues. CDR3 sequence: CASSLVSGQTYNEQFF. The DNA of the CDR3 is TGTGCCAGCAGCTTAGTTAGCGGGCAGACCTACAATGAGCAGTTCTTC.

This clonotype has just one count. One base away lies a much larger clone, so this may be a sequencing read error. The rearrangement uses TRBV29-1 and TRBJ2-3, with 10 bases identical to TRBD2. The CDR3 sequence is 16 residues long. The junction had 11 bases not matched to a gene; V was cut back by 4 bases and J by 4 bases. Germline loops: CDR1 SQVTM, CDR2 ANQGSEA. The CDR3 is CSVADPSGSVADTQYF. DNA of the CDR3: TGCAGCGTTGCCGACCCTAGCGGGAGCGTAGCAGATACGCAGTATTTT.

Comments on this clonotype: A read error may be the cause here, since a much bigger clone is one base away. The genes are TRBV24-1 and TRBJ2-3; D is uncertain. The CDR3 runs to 13 residues. Germline V gives CDR1 KGHDR, CDR2 SFDVKD. This chain's CDR3 is CATGDFVGDTQYF. CDR3 bases: TGTGCCACCGGTGATTTCGTGGGAGATACGCAGTATTTT.

This sequence joins TRBV28 and TRBJ1-1; no clear D gene. This CDR3 is 15 amino acids long. Germline loops: CDR1 MDHEN, CDR2 SYDVKM. The V gene lost 5 bases and the J gene lost 4 bases, with 17 bases spanning the gap. The CDR3 bases are TGTGCCAGCAGTCAAAGCGGTCGGGCTTTCACTGAAGCTTTCTTT. The encoded protein is CASSQSGRAFTEAFF.

Of note for this clonotype: A clone one base away is much larger, so this may be a read error. The chain is built from TRBV10-3 and TRBJ1-2; D not resolved. Germline CDR1 is ENHRY and CDR2 is SYGVKD. The germline V and J ends were trimmed by 7 bases and 1 base, with 13 bases remaining between them. The CDR3 runs to 14 residues. The CDR3 is CAIKEDGLNYGYTF. The CDR3 bases are TGTGCCATCAAGGAGGACGGGCTTAACTATGGCTACACCTTC.

The CDR3 bases are TGTGCCAGCAGTTCCTCGGACTATTCCGGTGAGCAGTTCTTC. This encodes CASSSSDYSGEQFF. The chain links TRBV12-3 or TRBV12-4 to TRBJ2-1; a possible D gene is TRBD2 (6 bases). This CDR3 is 14 amino acids long. V lost 4 bases, J lost 9 bases, and 16 bases lay in between.